The 28 T cell receptor beta chains presented below share a single source sample, sequenced in a study of post-analysis software for immune sequencing data. Whole-study findings and limits: The five TRBV segments detected at higher frequency in patients than in controls included TRBV5-6, TRBV5-1 and TRBV20-1.

No antigen has been assigned to these receptors. Each TCR beta cDNA library carried unique molecular identifiers. TCRdb re-called the PCR reads with MiXCR, one entry per CDR3 protein. The sample holds about 820,000 distinct CDR3 sequences; approximately 53% are singletons and the top ten take 4.6%. Source material: blood. These receptors originate from a girl between 10 and 17 years old with multiple sclerosis.

For the CDR3, the DNA is TGTGCCAGTAGTCCTAGCGGGAGTGGGCTAAACCCCTACGAGCAGTACTTC. It encodes CASSPSGSGLNPYEQYF. The gene calls are TRBV19 and TRBJ2-7; 10 bases agree with TRBD2. The CDR3 covers 17 residues. V lost 5 bases and J lost 2; bases outside the gene matches: 12. Per germline, CDR1 LNHDA and CDR2 SQIVND (reference sequence). The complete variable domain, with remaining parts taken from reference TRBV19 and TRBJ2-7, reads DGGITQSPKYLFRKEGQNVTLSCEQNLNHDAMYWYRQDPGQGLRLIYYSQIVNDFQKGDIAEGYSVSREKKESFPLTVTSAQKNPTAFYLCASSPSGSGLNPYEQYFGPGTRLTVT.

This clonotype was observed a handful of times. The rearrangement uses TRBV20-1 and TRBJ2-7; 7 bases are shared with TRBD1. Germline V gene lookup returns CDR1 DFQATT and CDR2 SNEGSKA (reference sequence). V lost 8 bases, J lost 8 bases, and 15 bases stayed unmatched. This CDR3 is 13 amino acids long. The CDR3 bases are TGCAGTTTCAGCGACGGGACAGACGATAAGCAGTACTTC. Amino acids: CSFSDGTDDKQYF.

The chain combines TRBV20-1 with TRBJ2-7, with TRBD1 identical over 9 bases. CDR1 and CDR2 from the germline V gene are DFQATT and SNEGSKA (reference sequence). This CDR3 region has 16 residues. J lost 0 bases, V lost 3 bases, and 9 bases had no gene match. The CDR3: CSARSGQGLPSYEQYF. The DNA of the CDR3 is TGCAGTGCTAGGAGCGGACAGGGGCTTCCCTCCTACGAGCAGTACTTC.

J is TRBJ2-1 and V is TRBV7-2; 9 bases line up with TRBD2. V lost 4 bases and J lost 4; bases outside the gene matches: 11. This CDR3 comprises 17 residues. The germline V gene encodes CDR1 SGHTA and CDR2 FQGNSA. CDR3 DNA sequence: TGTGCCAGCAGCTCTGCAGTGGGGCTAGCGGGATACAATGAGCAGTTCTTC. Protein: CASSSAVGLAGYNEQFF.

CDR3 in amino acids: CASSVSGGMNTEAFF. Written as DNA, the CDR3 is TGTGCCAGCAGCGTATCGGGGGGGATGAACACTGAAGCTTTCTTT. The chain recombines TRBV7-9 with TRBJ1-1; D perhaps matches TRBD1 (5 bases). This CDR3 region has 15 residues. The germline V gene encodes CDR1 SEHNR and CDR2 FQNEAQ (reference sequence). V lost 5 bases to trimming and J lost 0 bases, with 13 bases between them.

The chain couples TRBV7-2 to TRBJ1-2; 7 bases are a match to TRBD1. From germline, CDR1 is SGHTA and CDR2 FQGNSA. V dropped 2 bases and J dropped 2; count of bases not matched to a gene: 5. This CDR3 contains 15 residues. The CDR3 region is CASSLNGDSNYGYTF. CDR3 nucleotide sequence: TGTGCCAGCAGCTTAAATGGGGACAGCAACTATGGCTACACCTTC.

The rearrangement joins TRBV10-2 to TRBJ1-1; D is uncertain. CDR3 size: 11 residues. Trimming left V 0 bases short and J 9 bases short, with 5 bases between. Germline lookup yields CDR1 WSHSY and CDR2 SAAADI. The CDR3 sequence is CASSESNQAFF. The CDR3 coding sequence is TGCGCCAGCAGTGAGTCCAACCAAGCTTTCTTT.

This clonotype was detected a few times. The gene calls are TRBV29-1 and TRBJ2-7; 8 bases map to TRBD1. J gave up 2 bases and V 3 bases, and 3 bases lay outside the gene matches. Germline V gene data show CDR1 as SQVTM and CDR2 as ANQGSEA. This CDR3 region has 13 residues. CDR3 in DNA: TGCAGCGTTGAGACAGGGGACACCTACGAGCAGTACTTC. The encoded protein is CSVETGDTYEQYF.

The chain joins TRBV2 to TRBJ2-5; no firm D call. CDR3 length: 12 amino acids. Trimming left V 6 bases short and J 5 bases short, with 10 bases between. CDR1 is SNHLY and CDR2 is FYNNEI in the germline V gene. The DNA for the CDR3 is TGTGCCAGCAGGGGCGCCCGGGAGACCCAGTACTTC. This sequence encodes CASRGARETQYF.

This clonotype was detected once. The J gene is TRBJ2-5, the V gene TRBV6-5; no clear D gene. The V gene's germline CDR1 is MNHEY and CDR2 SVGAGI. The CDR3 is 13 amino acids. V gave up 7 bases and J gave up 5 bases, with 14 bases separating them. The chain's CDR3 is CASNQRQRETQYF. CDR3 sequence (DNA): TGTGCCAGCAACCAACGACAAAGGGAGACCCAGTACTTC.

This clonotype has more than one count but fewer than ten. This chain links TRBV29-1 with TRBJ2-3; tentative D call: TRBD2 (5 bases). V was trimmed by 3 bases and J by 4 bases, leaving 14 bases between them. The germline CDR1 and CDR2 sequences are SQVTM and ANQGSEA. The CDR3 contains 14 residues. The CDR3 DNA reads TGCAGCGTTGAGTTATTAGCGATTTCAGATACGCAGTATTTT. It specifies CSVELLAISDTQYF.

Regarding this clonotype: Mismatch with germline at one junction end may stem from a read error. V and J are TRBV20-1 and TRBJ2-3; D possibly corresponds to TRBD1 (5 bases). This CDR3 is built from 13 residues. The V gene's germline CDR1 is DFQATT and CDR2 SNEGSKA (reference sequence). CDR3 residues: CSAGHRSTDTQYF. The CDR3 nucleotides are TGCAGTGCCGGACACAGGAGCACAGATACACAGTATTTT.

CDR3: CASSESGQGAYEQFF. DNA of the CDR3: TGTGCCAGCAGTGAATCCGGACAGGGGGCCTACGAGCAGTTCTTC. This chain connects TRBV25-1 to TRBJ2-1, with TRBD1 identical over 11 bases. Germline CDR1 MGHDK, CDR2 SYGVNS. The CDR3 length is 15 residues. Trimming took 1 base from V and 10 from J; bases not matched to a gene: 6. Full variable domain (rest looked up from reference TRBV25-1 and TRBJ2-1): EADIYQTPRYLVIGTGKKITLECSQTMGHDKMYWYQQDPGMELHLIHYSYGVNSTEKGDLSSESTVSRIRTEHFPLTLESARPSHTSQYLCASSESGQGAYEQFFGPGTRLTVL.

The chain is built from TRBV29-1 and TRBJ2-7; D gene ambiguous. Trimming pared 4 bases from V and 0 bases from J, leaving 7 bases between. This CDR3 comprises 12 residues. Germline CDR1 reads SQVTM; CDR2 reads ANQGSEA. The CDR3 protein is CSVAWSSYEQYF. CDR3 DNA sequence: TGCAGCGTTGCTTGGAGCTCCTACGAGCAGTACTTC.

The rearrangement links TRBV7-9 to TRBJ2-1; 11 nucleotides match TRBD1. V trimming: 4 bases; J trimming: 0 bases; junction bases outside the gene matches: 11. There are 19 residues in the CDR3. Germline assignment: CDR1 SEHNR and CDR2 FQNEAQ (reference sequence). The CDR3 reads CASSSRGQGVYFSYNEQFF. In nucleotides, the CDR3 is TGTGCCAGCAGCTCCCGGGGACAGGGGGTGTATTTCTCCTACAATGAGCAGTTCTTC.

The V call is TRBV20-1, the J call TRBJ2-7; D is unresolved. The CDR3 covers 13 residues. In germline, CDR1 is DFQATT, CDR2 SNEGSKA (reference sequence). The V gene lost 2 bases and the J gene lost 0 bases, with 8 bases spanning the gap. In DNA, the CDR3 is TGCAGTGCTAGATCCGTGAGCTCCTACGAGCAGTACTTC. Encoded protein: CSARSVSSYEQYF.

The genes are TRBV20-1 and TRBJ1-1; D unclear. CDR1 and CDR2 (germline): DFQATT, SNEGSKA (reference sequence). CDR3 size: 13 residues. Trimming removed 4 bases from V and 1 base from J, with 10 bases in between. The CDR3 here is CSATEDGNTEAFF. The CDR3, as DNA: TGCAGTGCTACGGAGGACGGGAACACTGAAGCTTTCTTT.

This clonotype was picked up a small number of times. This chain uses TRBV29-1 with TRBJ2-5, with 8 nucleotides matching TRBD1. CDR3 length equals 15 residues. With 1 base clipped from V and 5 bases from J, the junction kept 9 bases outside the gene matches. The germline CDR1 and CDR2 sequences are SQVTM and ANQGSEA. The CDR3 loop is CSVEGETGVLETQYF. The CDR3 DNA sequence: TGCAGCGTTGAAGGGGAGACAGGGGTCCTGGAGACCCAGTACTTC.

This rearrangement joins TRBV7-9 to TRBJ2-7; 10 bases align to TRBD2. Germline V gives CDR1 SEHNR, CDR2 FQNEAQ (reference sequence). With V trimmed by 5 bases and J by 7 bases, 5 bases remained unmatched. The CDR3 contains 13 residues. DNA of the CDR3: TGTGCCAGCAGCCCCGGGACTAGCGATGAGCAGTACTTC. Protein sequence: CASSPGTSDEQYF. Looking up the rest from reference TRBV7-9 and TRBJ2-7 gives the full variable domain: DTGVSQNPRHKITKRGQNVTFRCDPISEHNRLYWYRQTLGQGPEFLTYFQNEAQLEKSRLLSDRFSAERPKGSFSTLEIQRTEQGDSAMYLCASSPGTSDEQYFGPGTRLTVT.

The CDR3 here is CSVARGAAQETQYF. The CDR3 nucleotides read TGCAGCGTCGCGCGGGGGGCCGCACAAGAGACCCAGTACTTC. This chain uses TRBV29-1 with TRBJ2-5, with 8 bases lining up with TRBD2. Trimming cost V 6 bases and J 2 bases; bases outside gene matches: 8. Per the germline V gene, CDR1 is SQVTM and CDR2 is ANQGSEA. This CDR3 contains 14 residues.

The sample holds a few counts of this clonotype. The chain uses TRBV29-1 and TRBJ2-1; possible D gene TRBD2, 6 bases. V was cut by 0 bases and J by 7 bases, with 13 bases left in between. Germline assignment: CDR1 SQVTM and CDR2 ANQGSEA. The CDR3 consists of 14 residues. Here the CDR3 reads CSVEDGGRGNEQFF. In nucleotides, the CDR3 is TGCAGCGTTGAAGATGGAGGGAGAGGGAATGAGCAGTTCTTC.

A remark on this clonotype: At one end, the junction sequence differs from germline, possibly due to a read error. The chain is built from TRBV29-1 and TRBJ2-1, with D possibly TRBD1 on 5 matching bases. Germline V lookup: CDR1 SQVTM, CDR2 ANQGSEA. This CDR3 contains 11 residues. CDR3 DNA: TGTCAGGGTTGGTCCTACAATGAGCAGTTCTTC. This codes for CQGWSYNEQFF.

The rearrangement uses TRBV6-6 and TRBJ2-7, with TRBD1 as a possible D gene (6 bases). From germline, CDR1 is MNHNY and CDR2 SVGAGI (reference sequence). There are 15 residues in the CDR3. V was clipped by 7 bases and J by 4 bases, with 20 bases between them. Here the CDR3 DNA reads TGTGCCAGCACCGCACCGGACAGAGAGCGTTACGAGCAGTACTTC. It codes for CASTAPDRERYEQYF.

This clonotype turned up a few times. The rearrangement uses TRBV2 and TRBJ2-1, with D unresolved. Trimming shortened V by 4 bases and J by 1 base, and 11 bases separated the two germline ends. This CDR3 is built from 15 residues. CDR1 is SNHLY and CDR2 is FYNNEI in the germline V gene. CDR3 sequence reads: CASSARSWSYNEQFF. Written as DNA, the CDR3 is TGTGCCAGCAGTGCACGGTCGTGGTCCTACAATGAGCAGTTCTTC. The full variable domain, in which reference TRBV2 and TRBJ2-1 provide the parts outside the CDR3, is EPEVTQTPSHQVTQMGQEVILRCVPISNHLYFYWYRQILGQKVEFLVSFYNNEISEKSEIFDDQFSVERPDGSNFTLKIRSTKLEDSAMYFCASSARSWSYNEQFFGPGTRLTVL.

In this sample, this clonotype turned up a few times. The chain couples TRBV7-9 to TRBJ2-7, with D tentatively TRBD2 (6 bases). V gave up 1 base and J gave up 11 bases, with 12 bases separating them. CDR1 and CDR2 (germline): SEHNR, FQNEAQ (reference sequence). The CDR3 is 12 amino acids. The CDR3, as DNA: TGTGCCAGCAGCTTAGATCCGGGGAGGAAGTACTTC. It encodes CASSLDPGRKYF. The complete variable domain, with remaining parts taken from reference TRBV7-9 and TRBJ2-7, reads DTGVSQNPRHKITKRGQNVTFRCDPISEHNRLYWYRQTLGQGPEFLTYFQNEAQLEKSRLLSDRFSAERPKGSFSTLEIQRTEQGDSAMYLCASSLDPGRKYFGPGTRLTVT.

This clonotype was observed a few times. V and J are TRBV5-1 and TRBJ1-2, with 9 bases aligning to TRBD1. This CDR3 is built from 17 residues. Per the germline V gene, CDR1 is SGHRS and CDR2 is YFSETQ. After removal of 7 bases from V and 3 bases from J, the junction contained 16 bases not matched to a gene. The CDR3 DNA reads as TGCGCCAGCGATCCGGATGGCTACAGGGGGCTCGACTATGGCTACACCTTC. Translation gives CASDPDGYRGLDYGYTF.

J is TRBJ1-2 and V is TRBV20-1, with D maybe TRBD1 (5 bases). This CDR3 comprises 15 residues. The V end lost 0 bases, the J end lost 8 bases, and 19 bases lay between the germline ends. In germline, CDR1 is DFQATT, CDR2 SNEGSKA (reference sequence). The CDR3 DNA sequence: TGCAGTGCTAGAGATTCGAGACAGCTTTTAGGAGGCTACACCTTC. Its translation is CSARDSRQLLGGYTF.

This clonotype was detected a few times. The chain employs TRBV29-1 and TRBJ2-7; 7 bases map to TRBD2. The CDR3 has 14 amino acids. CDR1 is SQVTM and CDR2 is ANQGSEA in the germline V gene. V lost 4 bases, J lost 5 bases, and 11 bases stayed unmatched. The CDR3 bases are TGCAGCGTTGGAAGGGAGGGAGCATCGAACGAGCAGTACTTC. Translating it yields CSVGREGASNEQYF.